This T cell receptor beta chain was documented in a study of Graves' ophthalmopathy and Graves' hyperthyroidism. RNA served as the template for amplifying TCR beta CDR3 regions. First-round RT-PCR with HTBI primers preceded a second-round multiplex PCR. TCRdb called the multiplex PCR reads again in MiXCR, with one record for every CDR3 protein. This sample carries about 640,000 distinct CDR3 sequences, under 50% of them seen once, and the ten largest clones take around 3%. This CDR3 has 15 amino acids. V lost 10 bases and J lost 5, with 18 bases in between. Germline V gene lookup returns CDR1 ENHRY and CDR2 SYGVKD.

Sequences were obtained from peripheral blood. This receptor was taken from an adult man with Graves' ophthalmopathy. The chain couples TRBV10-3 to TRBJ2-6, with D possibly being TRBD2 (6 bases). This CDR3 reads CATTRRGEWANVLTF. CDR3 DNA sequence: TGTGCCACCACCAGGCGGGGAGAGTGGGCCAACGTCCTGACTTTC.